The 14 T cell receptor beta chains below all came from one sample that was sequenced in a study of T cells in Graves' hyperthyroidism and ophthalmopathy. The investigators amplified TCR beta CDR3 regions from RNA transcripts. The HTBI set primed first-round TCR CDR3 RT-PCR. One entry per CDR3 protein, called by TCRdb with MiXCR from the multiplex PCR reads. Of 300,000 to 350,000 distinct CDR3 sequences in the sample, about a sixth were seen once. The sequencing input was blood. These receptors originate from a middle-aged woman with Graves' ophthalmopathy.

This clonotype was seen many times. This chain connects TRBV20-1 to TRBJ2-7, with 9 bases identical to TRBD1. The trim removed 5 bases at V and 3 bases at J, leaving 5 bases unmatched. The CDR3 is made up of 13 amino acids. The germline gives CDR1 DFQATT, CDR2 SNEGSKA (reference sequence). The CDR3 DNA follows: TGCAGTGCTGCAACAGGGGGCGGCTACGAGCAGTACTTC. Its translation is CSAATGGGYEQYF.

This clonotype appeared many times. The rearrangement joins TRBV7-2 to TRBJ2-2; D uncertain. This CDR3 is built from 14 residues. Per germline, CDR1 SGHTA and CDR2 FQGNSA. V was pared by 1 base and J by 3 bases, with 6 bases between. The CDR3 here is CASSLVVYTGELFF. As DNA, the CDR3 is TGTGCCAGCAGCTTAGTCGTATACACCGGGGAGCTGTTTTTT.

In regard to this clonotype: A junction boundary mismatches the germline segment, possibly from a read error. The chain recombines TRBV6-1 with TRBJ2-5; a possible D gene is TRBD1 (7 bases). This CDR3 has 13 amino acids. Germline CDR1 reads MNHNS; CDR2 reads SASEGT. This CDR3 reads CARSGTAVGTQYF. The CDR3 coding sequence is TGTGCCAGGAGTGGGACAGCCGTAGGGACTCAGTACTTC.

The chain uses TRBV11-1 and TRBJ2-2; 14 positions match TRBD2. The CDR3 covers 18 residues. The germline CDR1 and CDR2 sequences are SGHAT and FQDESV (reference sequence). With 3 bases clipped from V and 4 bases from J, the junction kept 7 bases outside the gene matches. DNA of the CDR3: TGTGCCAGCAGCTTTCTGGGACTAGCGGGAGTAGGCACCGGGGAGCTGTTTTTT. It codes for CASSFLGLAGVGTGELFF.

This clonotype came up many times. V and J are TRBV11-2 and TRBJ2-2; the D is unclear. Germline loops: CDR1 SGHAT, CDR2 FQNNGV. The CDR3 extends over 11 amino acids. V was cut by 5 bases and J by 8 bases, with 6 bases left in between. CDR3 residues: CASSIRGELFF. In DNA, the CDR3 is TGTGCCAGCAGCATCAGAGGGGAGCTGTTTTTT.

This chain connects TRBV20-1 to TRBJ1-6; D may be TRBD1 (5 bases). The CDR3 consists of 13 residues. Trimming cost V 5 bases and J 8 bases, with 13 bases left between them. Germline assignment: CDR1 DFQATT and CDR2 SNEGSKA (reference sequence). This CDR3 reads CSALRDADSPLHF. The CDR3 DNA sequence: TGCAGTGCTCTACGGGACGCGGATTCACCCCTCCACTTT.

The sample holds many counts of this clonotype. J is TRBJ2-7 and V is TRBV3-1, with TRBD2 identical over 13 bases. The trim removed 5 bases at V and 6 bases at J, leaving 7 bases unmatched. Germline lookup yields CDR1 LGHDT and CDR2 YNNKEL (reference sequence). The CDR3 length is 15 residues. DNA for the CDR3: TGTGCCAGCAGCAAGGGACTAGCGGGGCTCGGCGAGCAGTACTTC. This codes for CASSKGLAGLGEQYF.

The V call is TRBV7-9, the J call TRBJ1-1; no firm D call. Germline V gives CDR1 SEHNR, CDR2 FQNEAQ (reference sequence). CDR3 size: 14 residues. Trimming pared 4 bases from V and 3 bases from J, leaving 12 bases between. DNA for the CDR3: TGTGCCAGCAGCTCTGACATGGTCGACACTGAAGCTTTCTTT. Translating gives CASSSDMVDTEAFF. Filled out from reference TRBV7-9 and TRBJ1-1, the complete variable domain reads DTGVSQNPRHKITKRGQNVTFRCDPISEHNRLYWYRQTLGQGPEFLTYFQNEAQLEKSRLLSDRFSAERPKGSFSTLEIQRTEQGDSAMYLCASSSDMVDTEAFFGQGTRLTVV.

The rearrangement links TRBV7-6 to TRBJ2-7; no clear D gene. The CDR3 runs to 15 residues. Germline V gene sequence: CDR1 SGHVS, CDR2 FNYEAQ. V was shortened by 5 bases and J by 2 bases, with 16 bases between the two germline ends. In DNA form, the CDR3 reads TGTGCCAGCAGCCCGGTGTCCGCTACGACCTACGAGCAGTACTTC. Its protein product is CASSPVSATTYEQYF.

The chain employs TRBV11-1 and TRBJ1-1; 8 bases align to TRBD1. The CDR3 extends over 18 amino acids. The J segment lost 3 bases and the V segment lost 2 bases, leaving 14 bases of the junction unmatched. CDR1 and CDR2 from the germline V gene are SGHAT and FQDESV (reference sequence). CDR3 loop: CASSLILGRGQKDTEAFF. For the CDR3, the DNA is TGTGCCAGCAGCTTAATTTTAGGCAGGGGGCAGAAAGACACTGAAGCTTTCTTT.

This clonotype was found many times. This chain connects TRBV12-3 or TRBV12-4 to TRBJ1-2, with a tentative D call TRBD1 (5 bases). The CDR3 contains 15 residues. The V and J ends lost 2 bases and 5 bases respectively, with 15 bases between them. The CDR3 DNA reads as TGTGCCAGCAGTTTAAGTCCCGGCGGGGCGTATGGCTACACCTTC. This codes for CASSLSPGGAYGYTF.

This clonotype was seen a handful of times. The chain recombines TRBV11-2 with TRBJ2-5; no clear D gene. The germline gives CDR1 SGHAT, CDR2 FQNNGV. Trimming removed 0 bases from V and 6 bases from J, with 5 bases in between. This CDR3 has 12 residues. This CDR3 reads CASSLDRQTQYF. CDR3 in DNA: TGTGCCAGCAGCTTAGATCGGCAGACCCAGTACTTC.

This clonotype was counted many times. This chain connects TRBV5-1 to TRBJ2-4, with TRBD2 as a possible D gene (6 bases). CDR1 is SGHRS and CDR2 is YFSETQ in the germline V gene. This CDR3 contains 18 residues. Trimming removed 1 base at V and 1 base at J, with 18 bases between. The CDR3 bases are TGCGCCAGCAGCTTGCGGGTATTCGGGAGTGGGGCCAAAAACATTCAGTACTTC. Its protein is CASSLRVFGSGAKNIQYF.

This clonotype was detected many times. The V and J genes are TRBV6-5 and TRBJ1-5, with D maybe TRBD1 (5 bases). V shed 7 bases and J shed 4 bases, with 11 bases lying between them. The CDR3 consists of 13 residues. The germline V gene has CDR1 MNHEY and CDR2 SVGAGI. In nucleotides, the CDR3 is TGTGCCAGCACGACAGATGGAAATCAGCCCCAGCATTTT. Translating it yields CASTTDGNQPQHF.